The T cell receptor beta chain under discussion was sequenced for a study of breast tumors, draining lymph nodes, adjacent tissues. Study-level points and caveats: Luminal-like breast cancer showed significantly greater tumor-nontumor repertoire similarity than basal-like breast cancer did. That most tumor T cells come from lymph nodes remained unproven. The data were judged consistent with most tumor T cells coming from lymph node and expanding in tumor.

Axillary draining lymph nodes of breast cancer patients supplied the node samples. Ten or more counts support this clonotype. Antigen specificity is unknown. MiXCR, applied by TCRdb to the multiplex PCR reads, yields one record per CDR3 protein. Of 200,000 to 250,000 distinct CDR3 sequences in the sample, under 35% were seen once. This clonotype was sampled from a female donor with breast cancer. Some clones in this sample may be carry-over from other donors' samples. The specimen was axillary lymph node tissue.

CDR3: CASSSGGTTDTQYF. The CDR3 DNA reads as TGTGCCAGCAGCTCCGGGGGGACCACAGATACGCAGTATTTT. The J gene is TRBJ2-3, the V gene TRBV11-3; 7 bases are shared with TRBD2. The CDR3 is 14 residues long. The germline V gene encodes CDR1 SGHNT and CDR2 YENEEA. Trimming cost V 4 bases and J 2 bases; bases outside gene matches: 3.